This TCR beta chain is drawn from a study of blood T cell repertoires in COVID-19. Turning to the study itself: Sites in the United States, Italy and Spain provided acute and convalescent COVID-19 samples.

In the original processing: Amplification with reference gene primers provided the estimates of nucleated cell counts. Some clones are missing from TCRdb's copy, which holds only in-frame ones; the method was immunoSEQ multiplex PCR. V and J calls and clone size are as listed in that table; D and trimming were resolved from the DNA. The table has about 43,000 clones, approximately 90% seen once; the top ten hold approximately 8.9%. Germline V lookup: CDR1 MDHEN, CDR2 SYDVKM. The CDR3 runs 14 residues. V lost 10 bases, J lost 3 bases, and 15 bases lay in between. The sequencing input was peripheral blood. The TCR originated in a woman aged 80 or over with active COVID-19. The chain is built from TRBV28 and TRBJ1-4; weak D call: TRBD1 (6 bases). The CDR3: CATCKGGANEKLFF. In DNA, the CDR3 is TGTGCCACCTGCAAGGGGGGGGCTAATGAAAAACTGTTTTTT.